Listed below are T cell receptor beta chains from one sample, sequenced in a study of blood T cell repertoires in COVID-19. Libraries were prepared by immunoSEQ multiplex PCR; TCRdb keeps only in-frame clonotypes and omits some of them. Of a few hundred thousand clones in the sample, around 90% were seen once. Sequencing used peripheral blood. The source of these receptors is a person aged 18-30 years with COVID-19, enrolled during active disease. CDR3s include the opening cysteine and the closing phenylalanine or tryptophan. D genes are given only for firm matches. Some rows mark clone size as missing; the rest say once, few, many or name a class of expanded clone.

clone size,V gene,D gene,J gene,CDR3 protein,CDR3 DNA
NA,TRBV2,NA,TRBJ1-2,CASSESGADYGYTF,TGTGCCAGCAGTGAGTCAGGGGCGGACTATGGCTACACCTTC
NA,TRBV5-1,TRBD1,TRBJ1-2,CASSPGQGAGANYGYTF,TGCGCCAGCAGCCCTGGACAGGGGGCAGGAGCGAACTATGGCTACACCTTC
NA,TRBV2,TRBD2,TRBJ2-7,CATGNSGRGSYEQYF,TGTGCCACCGGAAATAGCGGGAGGGGGTCCTACGAGCAGTACTTC
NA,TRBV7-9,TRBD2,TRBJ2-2,CASSHGTSFGELFF,TGTGCCAGCAGCCACGGGACTAGCTTTGGGGAGCTGTTTTTT
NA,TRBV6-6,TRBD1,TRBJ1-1,CASSYQDRLREAFF,TGTGCCAGCAGTTACCAGGACAGGCTTCGTGAAGCTTTCTTT
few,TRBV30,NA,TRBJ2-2,CAWNEANTGELFF,TGTGCCTGGAATGAGGCGAACACCGGGGAGCTGTTTTTT
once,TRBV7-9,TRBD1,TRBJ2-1,CASTIVGQGSVEQFF,TGTGCCAGCACCATTGTGGGACAGGGGTCAGTGGAGCAGTTCTTC
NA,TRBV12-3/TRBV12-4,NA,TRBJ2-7,CASSLRRGEGLYF,TGTGCCAGCAGTTTAAGGAGGGGAGAAGGGCTGTACTTC
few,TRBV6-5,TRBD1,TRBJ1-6,CASQGANSPLHF,TGTGCCAGCCAGGGGGCGAATTCACCCCTCCACTTT
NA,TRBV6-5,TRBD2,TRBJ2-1,CASSYLKGLAINEQFF,TGTGCCAGCAGTTACCTTAAGGGACTAGCGATAAATGAGCAGTTCTTC
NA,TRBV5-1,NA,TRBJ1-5,CASSSAGRPDQPQHF,TGCGCCAGCAGCTCCGCCGGGAGACCCGATCAGCCCCAGCATTTT
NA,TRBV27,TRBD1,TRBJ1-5,CASSPGTDNQPQHF,TGTGCCAGCAGTCCCGGGACAGACAATCAGCCCCAGCATTTT
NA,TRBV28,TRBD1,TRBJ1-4,CASSRQGVNEKLFF,TGTGCCAGCAGCCGACAGGGGGTCAATGAAAAACTGTTTTTT
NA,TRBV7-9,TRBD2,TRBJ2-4,CASSLVSSGDQYF,TGTGCCAGCAGCTTAGTTTCTAGCGGAGATCAGTACTTC
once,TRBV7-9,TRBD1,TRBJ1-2,CAGSGQDFSLGYTF,TGTGCCGGCTCCGGACAGGACTTTTCTCTTGGCTACACCTTC
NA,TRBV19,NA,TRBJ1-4,CATGHYVLFF,TGTGCCACCGGACATTATGTACTGTTTTTT
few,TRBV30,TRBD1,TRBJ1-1,CAWSPGTGGWNTEAFF,TGTGCCTGGAGTCCCGGGACAGGGGGCTGGAACACTGAAGCTTTCTTT
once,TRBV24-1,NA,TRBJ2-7,CATSSQGFQQYF,TGTGCCACTTCGAGTCAGGGATTTCAGCAGTACTTC
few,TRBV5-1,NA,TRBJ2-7,CASSLDRSSYEQYF,TGCGCCAGCAGCTTGGATCGGAGCTCCTACGAGCAGTACTTC
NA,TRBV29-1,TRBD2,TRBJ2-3,CSVEDSRASGTSTDTQYF,TGCAGCGTTGAAGATAGCAGGGCTAGCGGGACTAGCACAGATACGCAGTATTTT
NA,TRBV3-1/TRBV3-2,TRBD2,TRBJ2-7,CASSQERGLPLYREQYF,TGTGCCAGCAGCCAAGAGAGGGGACTACCACTCTATCGAGAGCAGTACTTC
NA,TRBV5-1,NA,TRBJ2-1,CASSSSSYNEQFF,TGCGCCAGCAGCTCATCCAGTTACAATGAGCAGTTCTTC
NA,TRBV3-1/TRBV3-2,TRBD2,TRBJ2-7,CASSRRTSGTYEQYF,TGTGCCAGCAGCCGACGGACTAGCGGGACCTACGAGCAGTACTTC
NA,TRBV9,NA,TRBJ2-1,CASTGQHTNEQFF,TGTGCCAGCACCGGACAACATACCAATGAGCAGTTCTTC
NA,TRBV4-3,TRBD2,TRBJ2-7,CASSQDWKGQTSGRAPYEQYF,TGCGCCAGCAGCCAAGATTGGAAGGGGCAGACTAGCGGGAGGGCCCCCTACGAGCAGTACTTC
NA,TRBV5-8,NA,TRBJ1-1,CASSPTTVNTEAFF,TGTGCCAGCAGCCCCACGACAGTAAACACTGAAGCTTTCTTT
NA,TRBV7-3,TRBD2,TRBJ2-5,CASSLTGTSGQETQYF,TGTGCCAGCAGCTTAACGGGGACTAGCGGACAAGAGACCCAGTACTTC
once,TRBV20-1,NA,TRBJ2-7,CSASARVSSYEQYF,TGCAGTGCTAGTGCGCGGGTGAGCTCCTACGAGCAGTACTTC
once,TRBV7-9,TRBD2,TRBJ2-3,CASRRQGREENF,TGTGCCAGCAGACGCCAGGGGCGGGAGGAAAATTTT
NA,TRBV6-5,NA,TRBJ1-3,CASSQDNSGNTIYF,TGTGCCAGCAGTCAGGACAACTCTGGAAACACCATATATTTT
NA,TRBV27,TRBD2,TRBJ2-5,CASRAGFQETQYF,TGTGCCAGCAGAGCGGGATTCCAAGAGACCCAGTACTTC
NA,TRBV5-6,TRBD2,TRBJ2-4,CASSGLAGDGAKNIQYF,TGTGCCAGCAGCGGACTAGCGGGAGATGGGGCCAAAAACATTCAGTACTTC
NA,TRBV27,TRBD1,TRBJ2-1,CASRPQGVDNEQFF,TGTGCCAGCCGCCCCCAGGGGGTGGACAATGAGCAGTTCTTC
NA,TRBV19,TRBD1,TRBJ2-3,CASSPGTGFTDTQYF,TGTGCCAGTAGCCCCGGGACAGGGTTCACAGATACGCAGTATTTT
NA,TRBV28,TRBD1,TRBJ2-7,CASGQGAPDEQYF,TGTGCCTCCGGACAGGGGGCCCCAGACGAGCAGTACTTC
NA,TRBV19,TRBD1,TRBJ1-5,CASSDRGSDQPQHF,TGTGCCAGTAGTGACAGGGGATCGGATCAGCCCCAGCATTTT
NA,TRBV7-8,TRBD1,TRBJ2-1,CASSTDRATYNEQFF,TGTGCCAGCAGCACCGACAGGGCGACCTACAATGAGCAGTTCTTC
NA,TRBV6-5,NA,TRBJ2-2,CASSQGGNTGELFF,TGTGCCAGCAGCCAAGGGGGGAACACCGGGGAGCTGTTTTTT
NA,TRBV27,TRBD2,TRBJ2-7,CASSIGLAGGVYEQYF,TGTGCCAGCAGTATAGGACTAGCGGGAGGGGTCTACGAGCAGTACTTC
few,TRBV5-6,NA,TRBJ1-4,CASSLRGLIREKLFF,TGTGCCAGCAGCTTGAGAGGGCTCATACGAGAAAAACTGTTTTTT
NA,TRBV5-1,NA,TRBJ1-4,CASSLVGQQPEKLFF,TGCGCCAGCAGCTTGGTCGGACAGCAGCCTGAAAAACTGTTTTTT
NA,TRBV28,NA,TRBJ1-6,CASSHRGMGNSPLHF,TGTGCCAGCAGTCATCGGGGAATGGGAAATTCACCCCTCCACTTT
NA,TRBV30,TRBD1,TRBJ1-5,CAWRSRGLNQPQHF,TGTGCCTGGAGAAGCAGGGGGCTCAATCAGCCCCAGCATTTT